The 20 T cell receptor beta chains listed next were all sequenced from one sample in a study of technical replicates of blood from several donors. Sequencing used immunoSEQ multiplex PCR; TCRdb keeps in-frame clones, though not all of them. The sample lists around 77,000 clones; 80% to 95% were seen once. Sequencing was performed on T cells isolated from PBMCs. These receptor sequences come from a human donor in good health.

The gene calls are TRBV25-1 and TRBJ1-4; tentatively, D is TRBD1 (5 bases). Germline V CDR1 and CDR2: MGHDK, SYGVNS. The CDR3 has 13 amino acids. Trimming took 7 bases from V and 11 from J, leaving 17 bases between them. The CDR3 DNA sequence: TGTGCCAGCATGGGTCAGGGAGGGGAGAAACTGTTTTTT. Protein sequence: CASMGQGGEKLFF.

The rearrangement uses TRBV11-1 and TRBJ1-1; D unresolved. The germline gives CDR1 SGHAT, CDR2 FQDESV (reference sequence). The ends were cut back, 1 base at V and 3 bases at J, with 12 bases in the middle. This CDR3 is built from 15 residues. The CDR3, as DNA: TGTGCCAGCAGCTTAGGATGGGCCTTAGACACTGAAGCTTTCTTT. Translation gives CASSLGWALDTEAFF. Full variable domain (rest looked up from reference TRBV11-1 and TRBJ1-1): EAEVAQSPRYKITEKSQAVAFWCDPISGHATLYWYRQILGQGPELLVQFQDESVVDDSQLPKDRFSAERLKGVDSTLKIQPAELGDSAMYLCASSLGWALDTEAFFGQGTRLTVV.

The genes are TRBV7-6 and TRBJ2-2, with a tentative D call TRBD2 (5 bases). This CDR3 is 16 amino acids long. V lost 3 bases to trimming and J lost 2 bases, with 13 bases between them. The germline CDR1 and CDR2 sequences are SGHVS and FNYEAQ. The CDR3 is CASSLEALINTGELFF. The CDR3 bases are TGTGCCAGCAGCTTGGAGGCCCTGATAAACACCGGGGAGCTGTTTTTT.

The genes are TRBV4-1 and TRBJ2-5, with D maybe TRBD2 (5 bases). Trimming removed 0 bases at V and 2 bases at J, with 10 bases between. The CDR3 runs 15 residues. Germline V CDR1 and CDR2: MGHRA, YSYEKL. DNA for the CDR3: TGCGCCAGCAGCCAAGAGGGCGGGCAGCAAGAGACCCAGTACTTC. This codes for CASSQEGGQQETQYF.

This chain uses TRBV19 with TRBJ2-1; 8 nucleotides line up with TRBD2. J lost 3 bases, V lost 1 base, and 11 bases had no gene match. The CDR3 runs to 18 residues. Per the germline V gene, CDR1 is LNHDA and CDR2 is SQIVND (reference sequence). The CDR3 protein is CASSIVRNSGTYYNEQFF. The DNA of the CDR3 is TGTGCCAGTAGTATAGTCAGGAATAGCGGGACCTACTACAATGAGCAGTTCTTC.

The V and J genes are TRBV5-6 and TRBJ1-5, with a possible D match to TRBD1 (6 bases). The CDR3 runs 17 residues. Germline V gives CDR1 SGHDT, CDR2 YYEEEE. V dropped 1 base and J dropped 7 bases, with 21 bases sitting between them. Here the CDR3 DNA reads TGTGCCAGCAGCTTGAGAAGTGAGGGACAAGGGGACCAGCCCCAGCATTTT. As protein: CASSLRSEGQGDQPQHF.

This clone was recorded a few times. The chain employs TRBV7-3 and TRBJ2-7; no clear D. The CDR3 sequence is 13 residues long. Germline CDR1 SGHTA, CDR2 FQGTGA. Trimming took 1 base from V and 6 from J, leaving 10 bases between them. CDR3 in amino acids: CASSLIKSGEQYF. CDR3 nucleotide sequence: TGTGCCAGCAGCTTAATTAAGTCGGGCGAGCAGTACTTC.

The chain links TRBV6-5 to TRBJ1-2; D call uncertain. Looked up from germline, CDR1 is MNHEY and CDR2 is SVGAGI. The CDR3 is 14 amino acids. Trimming took off 2 bases at V and 1 base at J, with 8 bases between the two ends. Here the CDR3 reads CASSYRVGNYGYTF. DNA of the CDR3: TGTGCCAGCAGTTACCGGGTGGGTAACTATGGCTACACCTTC.

This chain uses TRBV19 with TRBJ2-7, with D possibly TRBD1 on 6 matching bases. Germline values: CDR1 LNHDA, CDR2 SQIVND (reference sequence). The CDR3 is made up of 12 amino acids. The ends were cut back, 11 bases at V and 5 bases at J, with 16 bases in the middle. The CDR3 loop reads CASKTGPNEQYF. As DNA, the CDR3 is TGTGCCTCTAAGACAGGTCCCAACGAGCAGTACTTC.

The rearrangement uses TRBV7-3 and TRBJ2-7; 11 bases match TRBD2. V gave up 5 bases and J gave up 3 bases; unmatched junction bases: 6. CDR1 is SGHTA and CDR2 is FQGTGA in the germline V gene. This CDR3 contains 15 residues. CDR3 DNA sequence: TGTGCCAGCAGCATCGACGGACTAGCGGGCTACGAGCAGTACTTC. Protein sequence: CASSIDGLAGYEQYF.

This clone came up once. The J gene is TRBJ2-7, the V gene TRBV6-5; 15 bases match TRBD2. The CDR3 extends over 15 amino acids. Germline CDR1 MNHEY, CDR2 SVGAGI. The trim removed 8 bases at V and 2 bases at J, leaving 4 bases unmatched. CDR3 bases: TGTGCCAGCGGACTAGCGGGAGGGCCAACCTACGAGCAGTACTTC. Translation gives CASGLAGGPTYEQYF.

V usage is TRBV11-3 and J usage is TRBJ1-1; unclear D gene. CDR1 SGHNT and CDR2 YENEEA come from the germline V gene. There are 11 residues in the CDR3. V was shortened by 5 bases and J by 9 bases, with 10 bases between the two germline ends. CDR3 DNA: TGTGCCAGCAGCCCAGTCGAACAAGCTTTCTTT. Protein sequence: CASSPVEQAFF.

The chain couples TRBV10-1 to TRBJ1-3; 10 bases agree with TRBD1. Trimming removed 8 bases from V and 2 bases from J; junction bases left unmatched: 0. The CDR3 totals 13 residues. Germline V lookup: CDR1 WNHNN, CDR2 SYGVQD (reference sequence). The CDR3 DNA is TGCGCCAGCGGGACAGGGGCTGGAAACACCATATATTTT. It yields the protein CASGTGAGNTIYF.

The chain links TRBV7-2 to TRBJ2-7; 7 positions match TRBD1. With 1 base clipped from V and 2 bases from J, the junction kept 5 bases outside the gene matches. The CDR3 totals 15 residues. Germline V CDR1 and CDR2: SGHTA, FQGNSA. The DNA for the CDR3 is TGTGCCAGCAGCTTAGACCGGGACAGTACCTACGAGCAGTACTTC. It codes for CASSLDRDSTYEQYF.

V gene TRBV29-1 combines with J gene TRBJ2-3; TRBD2 matches 8 bases. After removal of 7 bases from V and 4 bases from J, the junction contained 10 bases not matched to a gene. The CDR3 is 14 residues long. Germline V CDR1 and CDR2: SQVTM, ANQGSEA. The CDR3 loop is CSGVLSGSPDTQYF. CDR3 in DNA: TGCAGCGGTGTCCTAAGCGGGAGCCCAGATACGCAGTATTTT.

The rearrangement links TRBV11-2 to TRBJ1-2, with no clear D. Per the germline V gene, CDR1 is SGHAT and CDR2 is FQNNGV. The length of the CDR3 is 13 residues. Trimming removed 3 bases at V and 5 bases at J, with 10 bases between. The CDR3 spells CASSLGRSYGYTF. The CDR3 DNA follows: TGTGCCAGCAGCTTGGGCAGGTCTTATGGCTACACCTTC. The variable domain in full, completed from reference TRBV11-2 and TRBJ1-2, reads EAGVAQSPRYKIIEKRQSVAFWCNPISGHATLYWYQQILGQGPKLLIQFQNNGVVDDSQLPKDRFSAERLKGVDSTLKIQPAKLEDSAVYLCASSLGRSYGYTFGSGTRLTVV.

The chain couples TRBV6-5 to TRBJ1-3; D is ambiguous. Trimming pared 0 bases from V and 0 bases from J, leaving 6 bases between. The CDR3 length is 15 residues. Looked up from germline, CDR1 is MNHEY and CDR2 is SVGAGI. The CDR3 loop is CASSYSQYSGNTIYF. CDR3 bases: TGTGCCAGCAGTTACTCGCAGTACTCTGGAAACACCATATATTTT.

The chain links TRBV9 to TRBJ1-1, with 7 bases that match TRBD1. This CDR3 region has 15 residues. Germline CDR1 and CDR2: SGDLS and YYNGEE. The ends lost 7 bases at V and 6 bases at J; junction bases unmatched: 15. The CDR3 spells CASRGTAGFWSEAFF. The CDR3 coding sequence is TGTGCCAGCCGGGGGACAGCCGGGTTTTGGTCTGAAGCTTTCTTT.

V is TRBV29-1 and J is TRBJ2-2, with D possibly being TRBD2 (6 bases). The V end was cut by 5 bases, the J end by 5 bases, with 12 bases between. The germline CDR1 and CDR2 sequences are SQVTM and ANQGSEA. CDR3 size: 13 residues. The CDR3 loop is CSVLAGRTGELFF. The CDR3 nucleotides read TGCAGCGTTCTGGCGGGAAGGACCGGGGAGCTGTTTTTT.

The V gene is TRBV5-6, the J gene TRBJ1-5; 8 bases map to TRBD1. V trimming: 3 bases; J trimming: 9 bases; junction bases outside the gene matches: 5. Germline-derived CDR1 and CDR2 are SGHDT and YYEEEE. This CDR3 is 13 amino acids long. The CDR3: CASSSTGEGPQHF. DNA for the CDR3: TGTGCCAGCAGCTCGACAGGGGAAGGGCCCCAGCATTTT.